This T cell receptor (beta chain) is from a study of blood T cell repertoires in COVID-19. Looking at the study overall: Donors in the United States, Italy and Spain gave samples during acute or convalescent COVID-19.

The repertoire was sequenced with immunoSEQ multiplex PCR; TCRdb's copy has only in-frame clones and lacks some. The sample records about 230,000 clones, approximately 87% being singletons. Trimming pared 0 bases from V and 7 bases from J, leaving 3 bases between. The CDR3 covers 12 residues. Germline values: CDR1 SGHNT, CDR2 YENEEA. The sequenced material came from peripheral blood. This clonotype was obtained from a woman in her seventies with active or convalescent COVID-19. The chain uses TRBV11-3 and TRBJ1-4; D ambiguous. The CDR3 coding sequence is TGTGCCAGCAGCTTAGACGGTGAAAAACTGTTTTTT. Translated, it gives CASSLDGEKLFF.